This entry lists 5 T cell receptor beta chains sequenced from one sample in a study of sequential checkpoint blockade in melanoma. Treatment: randomized to nivolumab then ipilimumab (arm A) or the reverse (arm B). The protocol was immunoSEQ multiplex PCR, while the TCRdb copy is restricted to in-frame clones and leaves out a portion. The table includes some 19,000 clones, about 83% detected once. This specimen consisted of CD8+ T cells sorted from blood (inferred from file names), obtained from a patient given nivolumab and ipilimumab in sequence. These receptors were obtained from a human donor with melanoma.

The V call is TRBV13, the J call TRBJ1-2; 7 nucleotides match TRBD1. J lost 5 bases, V lost 1 base, and 4 bases had no gene match. The CDR3 has 14 amino acids. In germline, CDR1 is PRHDT, CDR2 FYEKMQ (reference sequence). The CDR3 bases are TGTGCCAGCAGCTTAGACAGGGGATGGTATGGCTACACCTTC. Residues: CASSLDRGWYGYTF.

V and J are TRBV5-8 and TRBJ1-2; a possible D gene is TRBD1 (6 bases). The CDR3 contains 13 residues. Per the germline V gene, CDR1 is SGHTS and CDR2 is YDEGEE. With 4 bases removed from V and 4 bases from J, the gap between germline ends came to 11 bases. The DNA for the CDR3 is TGTGCCAGCAGCCGACAGGAGGCCTATGGCTACACCTTC. This encodes CASSRQEAYGYTF.

The CDR3, as DNA: TGCGCCAGCAGCCAAGATTGGGTAGCGGGAGTATCGGAGACCCAGTACTTC. Its protein is CASSQDWVAGVSETQYF. The J gene is TRBJ2-5, the V gene TRBV4-1; 9 bases match TRBD2. The CDR3 covers 17 residues. From germline, CDR1 is MGHRA and CDR2 YSYEKL. With 0 bases clipped from V and 5 bases from J, the junction kept 10 bases outside the gene matches.

This clone was detected a few times. J is TRBJ1-2 and V is TRBV5-1, with unresolved D. V was shortened by 5 bases and J by 5 bases, with 10 bases between the two germline ends. The germline V gene encodes CDR1 SGHRS and CDR2 YFSETQ. This CDR3 has 12 residues. The CDR3 bases are TGCGCCAGCAGGAAGACATTTTATGGCTACACCTTC. Its protein product is CASRKTFYGYTF.

V gene TRBV6-1 combines with J gene TRBJ2-1; D gene uncertain. The CDR3 length is 11 residues. V shed 5 bases and J shed 8 bases, with 7 bases lying between them. Germline loops: CDR1 MNHNS, CDR2 SASEGT. As DNA, the CDR3 is TGTGCCAGCAGTTTTAGTGATGAGCAGTTCTTC. Its translation is CASSFSDEQFF.